This T cell receptor beta chain was captured in a study of cytomegalovirus exposure and HLA in healthy donors. Note on this clone: The target antigen is unknown.

Study results and limitations: Within the data, a cluster of highly shared sequence variants was likely a sequencing artifact. Reports described diagnosis of cytomegalovirus status by the classifier as highly specific and sensitive. Specificity for CMV antigens was confirmed in vitro for a few of the CMV-associated chains.

V shed 3 bases, J shed 0 bases, and the junction held 2 bases outside the gene matches. CDR1 is SGHVS and CDR2 is FNYEAQ in the germline V gene. There are 16 residues in the CDR3. Researchers ran the PCR with 60 Vbeta and 13 Jbeta primers. This table comes from immunoSEQ multiplex PCR, and its TCRdb copy is limited to in-frame clones, with some not included. The sample contains under 200,000 clones, roughly 85% of which appear only once. The chain has TRBV7-6 and TRBJ2-6, with 7 nucleotides matching TRBD1. This receptor was obtained from a woman in her thirties in good health and CMV-seropositive. The sample comprised PBMCs. This CDR3 is CASSLDRSSGANVLTF. The CDR3 DNA is TGTGCCAGCAGCTTGGACAGGTCCTCTGGGGCCAACGTCCTGACTTTC.